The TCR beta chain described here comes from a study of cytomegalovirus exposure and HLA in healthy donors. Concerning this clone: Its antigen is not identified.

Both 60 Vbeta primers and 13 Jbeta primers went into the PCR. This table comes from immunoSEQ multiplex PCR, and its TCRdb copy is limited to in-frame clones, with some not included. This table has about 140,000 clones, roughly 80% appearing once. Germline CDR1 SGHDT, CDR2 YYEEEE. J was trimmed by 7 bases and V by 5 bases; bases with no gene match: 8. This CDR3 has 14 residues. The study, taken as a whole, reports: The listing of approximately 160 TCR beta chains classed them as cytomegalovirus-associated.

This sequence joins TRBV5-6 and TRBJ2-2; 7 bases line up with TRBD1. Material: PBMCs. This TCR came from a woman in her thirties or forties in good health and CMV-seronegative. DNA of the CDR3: TGTGCCAGCAGACCGACAGGGTTAGACGGGGAGCTGTTTTTT. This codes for CASRPTGLDGELFF.